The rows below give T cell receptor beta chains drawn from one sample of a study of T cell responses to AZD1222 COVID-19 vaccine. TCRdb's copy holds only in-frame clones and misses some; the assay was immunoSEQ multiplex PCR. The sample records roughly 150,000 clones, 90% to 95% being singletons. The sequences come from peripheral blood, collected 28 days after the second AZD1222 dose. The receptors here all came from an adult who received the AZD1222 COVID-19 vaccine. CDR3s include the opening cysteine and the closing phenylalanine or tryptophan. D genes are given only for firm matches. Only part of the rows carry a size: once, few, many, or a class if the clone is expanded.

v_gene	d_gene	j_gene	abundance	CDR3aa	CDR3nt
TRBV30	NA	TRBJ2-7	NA	CAWGTGSEQYF	TGTGCCTGGGGAACAGGTAGTGAGCAGTACTTC
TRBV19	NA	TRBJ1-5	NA	CASSIEAGKNQPQHF	TGTGCCAGTAGTATAGAGGCAGGGAAAAATCAGCCCCAGCATTTT
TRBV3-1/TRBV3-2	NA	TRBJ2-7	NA	CASSPGQGSYEQYF	TGTGCCAGCAGCCCCGGCCAGGGTTCCTACGAGCAGTACTTC
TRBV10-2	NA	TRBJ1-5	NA	CASNSMWGNDQPQHF	TGCGCCAGTAACTCGATGTGGGGGAATGATCAGCCCCAGCATTTT
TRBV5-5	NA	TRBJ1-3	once	CASSLQASSGNTIYF	TGTGCCAGCAGCTTACAGGCCAGCTCTGGAAACACCATATATTTT
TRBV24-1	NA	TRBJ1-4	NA	CATSDGTPNEKLFF	TGTGCCACCAGTGATGGTACACCTAATGAAAAACTGTTTTTT
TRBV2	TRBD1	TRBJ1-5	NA	CASRLQGNQPQHF	TGTGCCAGCAGACTACAGGGGAATCAGCCCCAGCATTTT
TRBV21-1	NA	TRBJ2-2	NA	CASSVWREGNGELFF	TGTGCCAGCAGCGTATGGCGGGAGGGAAACGGGGAGCTGTTTTTT
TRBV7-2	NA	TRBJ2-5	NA	CASSLVKGGETQYF	TGTGCCAGCAGCTTAGTGAAGGGGGGAGAGACCCAGTACTTC
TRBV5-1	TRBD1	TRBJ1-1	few	CASKRQGADTEAFF	TGCGCCAGCAAGAGACAGGGGGCCGACACTGAAGCTTTCTTT
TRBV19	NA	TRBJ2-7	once	CASSPRTASYSYEQYF	TGTGCCAGTAGTCCTCGGACAGCTTCCTACTCCTACGAGCAGTACTTC
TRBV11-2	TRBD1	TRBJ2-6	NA	CASSPTFRTGNTGANVLTF	TGTGCCAGCAGCCCCACCTTCCGGACAGGGAACACTGGGGCCAACGTCCTGACTTTC
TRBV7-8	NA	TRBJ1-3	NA	CASSLAGQRSSGNTIYF	TGTGCCAGCAGCTTAGCCGGACAGAGGAGCTCTGGAAACACCATATATTTT
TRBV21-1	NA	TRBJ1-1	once	CASSKALQREGEAFF	TGTGCCAGCAGCAAAGCTCTGCAGCGGGAAGGTGAAGCTTTCTTT
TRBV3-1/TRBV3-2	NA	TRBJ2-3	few	CASSQRTSGADTQYF	TGTGCCAGCAGCCAACGAACTTCAGGGGCAGATACGCAGTATTTT
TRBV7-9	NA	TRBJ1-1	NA	CASSLVRGPNTEAFF	TGTGCCAGCAGCTTAGTGAGAGGGCCGAACACTGAAGCTTTCTTT